The present T cell receptor (beta chain) was sequenced within a study of T cells in Graves' hyperthyroidism and ophthalmopathy. This CDR3 has 15 amino acids. Trimming removed 0 bases from V and 0 bases from J, with 11 bases in between. Germline CDR1 reads DFQATT; CDR2 reads SNEGSKA (reference sequence). Researchers amplified the TCR beta CDR3 regions from RNA transcripts. A set of HTBI primers served as the primers for a first-round RT-PCR of the TCR CDR3. TCRdb reprocessed the multiplex PCR reads with MiXCR, giving one entry per CDR3 protein. The sample contains roughly 700,000 distinct CDR3 sequences, 17% of which appear only once.

The V and J genes are TRBV20-1 and TRBJ1-2; D not resolved. Sequenced sample: blood. The sequence was collected from a man aged 50 to 59 with Graves' hyperthyroidism. The CDR3 loop reads CSARDANATNYGYTF. CDR3 nucleotides: TGCAGTGCTAGAGATGCCAACGCGACTAACTATGGCTACACCTTC.